This T cell receptor (beta chain) derives from a study of identical twins. The V gene lost 3 bases and the J gene lost 0 bases, with 12 bases spanning the gap. CDR1 SNHLY and CDR2 FYNNEI come from the germline V gene. This CDR3 is built from 15 residues. Points from the study as a whole: Whereas memory repertoires showed no such difference, abundant cord blood beta clonotypes carried fewer insertions. Out-of-frame sharing of TCR alpha in monozygotic twins was underestimated by models.

Remarks on this clonotype: Antigen: not known.

Template switching supplied a universal primer site; unique molecular identifiers were carried on the cDNA. TCRdb recomputed calls from the 5' RACE reads with MiXCR, one row per CDR3 protein. The data hold nearly 900,000 distinct CDR3 sequences, with 12% observed a single time. This sample also belongs to another study, concerning yellow fever vaccine responses in identical twins.

The J gene is TRBJ2-7, the V gene TRBV2; D remains ambiguous. The sample comprised PBMCs. This clonotype was obtained from a woman between 18 and 29 years old in good health. This CDR3 reads CASSESYGDSYEQYF. DNA for the CDR3: TGTGCCAGCAGTGAGTCGTACGGCGACTCCTACGAGCAGTACTTC.